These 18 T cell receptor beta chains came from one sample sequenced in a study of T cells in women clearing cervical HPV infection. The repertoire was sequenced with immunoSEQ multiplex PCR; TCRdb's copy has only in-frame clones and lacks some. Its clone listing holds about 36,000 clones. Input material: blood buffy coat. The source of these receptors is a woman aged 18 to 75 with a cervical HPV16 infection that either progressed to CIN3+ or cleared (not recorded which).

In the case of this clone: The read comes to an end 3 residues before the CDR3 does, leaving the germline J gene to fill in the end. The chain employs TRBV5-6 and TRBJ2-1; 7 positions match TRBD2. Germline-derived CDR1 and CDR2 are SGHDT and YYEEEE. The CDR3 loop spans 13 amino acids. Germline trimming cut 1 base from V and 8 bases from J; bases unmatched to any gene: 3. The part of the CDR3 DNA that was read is TGTGCCAGCAGCTTGACTAGCGATTATGAG. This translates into CASSLTSDYE. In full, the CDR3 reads CASSLTSDYEQFF.

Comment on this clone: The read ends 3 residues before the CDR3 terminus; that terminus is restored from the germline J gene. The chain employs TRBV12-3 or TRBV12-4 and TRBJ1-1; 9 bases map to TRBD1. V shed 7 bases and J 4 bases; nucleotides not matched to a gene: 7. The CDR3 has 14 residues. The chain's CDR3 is CASKRQGVLTEAFF. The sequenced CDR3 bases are TGTGCCAGCAAGAGACAGGGGGTGCTCACTGAA.

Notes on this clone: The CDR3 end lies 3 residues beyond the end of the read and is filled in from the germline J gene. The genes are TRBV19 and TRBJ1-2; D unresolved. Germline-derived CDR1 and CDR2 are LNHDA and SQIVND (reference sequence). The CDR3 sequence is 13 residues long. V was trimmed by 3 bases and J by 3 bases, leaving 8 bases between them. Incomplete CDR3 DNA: TGTGCCAGTAGTATCCCCGGGGACTATGGC. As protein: CASSIPGDYG. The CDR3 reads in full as CASSIPGDYGYTF.

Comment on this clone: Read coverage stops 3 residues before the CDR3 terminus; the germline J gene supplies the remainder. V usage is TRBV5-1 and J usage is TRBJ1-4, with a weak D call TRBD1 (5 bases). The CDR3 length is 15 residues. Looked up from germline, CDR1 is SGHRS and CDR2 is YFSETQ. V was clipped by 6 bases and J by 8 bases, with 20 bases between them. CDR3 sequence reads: CASTLGGERGEKLFF. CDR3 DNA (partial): TGCGCCAGCACCCTGGGGGGGGAGCGTGGCGAAAAA.

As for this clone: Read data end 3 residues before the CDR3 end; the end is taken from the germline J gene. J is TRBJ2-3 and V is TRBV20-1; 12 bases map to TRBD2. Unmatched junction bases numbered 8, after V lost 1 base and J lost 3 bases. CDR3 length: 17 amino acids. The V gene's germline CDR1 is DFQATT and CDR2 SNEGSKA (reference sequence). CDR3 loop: CSARVPLLAGGTDTQYF. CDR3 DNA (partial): TGCAGTGCTAGAGTCCCCTTACTAGCGGGAGGAACAGATACG.

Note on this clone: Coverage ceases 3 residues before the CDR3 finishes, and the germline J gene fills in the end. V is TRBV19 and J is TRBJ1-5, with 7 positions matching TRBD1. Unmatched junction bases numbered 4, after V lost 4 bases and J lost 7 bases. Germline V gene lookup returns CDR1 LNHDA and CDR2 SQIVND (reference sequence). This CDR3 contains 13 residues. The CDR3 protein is CASSKTGEQPQHF. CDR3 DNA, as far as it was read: TGTGCCAGTAGTAAAACAGGGGAACAGCCC.

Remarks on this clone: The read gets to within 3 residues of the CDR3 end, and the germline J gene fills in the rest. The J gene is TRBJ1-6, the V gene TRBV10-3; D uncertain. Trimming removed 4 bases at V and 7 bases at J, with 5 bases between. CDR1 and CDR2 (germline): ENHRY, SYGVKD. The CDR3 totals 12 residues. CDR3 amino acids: CAISVQNSPLHF. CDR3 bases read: TGTGCCATCAGTGTGCAGAATTCACCC.

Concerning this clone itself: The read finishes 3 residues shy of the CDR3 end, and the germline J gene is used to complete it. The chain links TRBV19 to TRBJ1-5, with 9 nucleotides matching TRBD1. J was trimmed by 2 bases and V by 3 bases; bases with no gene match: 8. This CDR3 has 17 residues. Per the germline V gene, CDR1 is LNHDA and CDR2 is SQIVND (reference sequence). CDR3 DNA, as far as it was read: TGTGCCAGTAGTATTATGGGACAGGGAGTGGGCAATCAGCCC. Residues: CASSIMGQGVGNQP. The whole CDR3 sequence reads CASSIMGQGVGNQPQHF.

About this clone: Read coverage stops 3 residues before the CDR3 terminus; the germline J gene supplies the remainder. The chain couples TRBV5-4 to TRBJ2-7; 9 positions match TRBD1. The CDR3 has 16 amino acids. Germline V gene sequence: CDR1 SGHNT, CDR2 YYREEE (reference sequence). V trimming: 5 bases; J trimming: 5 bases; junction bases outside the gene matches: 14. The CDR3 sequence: CASSSGTGKFSHEQYF. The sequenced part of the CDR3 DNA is TGTGCCAGCAGTTCTGGGACAGGGAAATTTAGCCACGAG.

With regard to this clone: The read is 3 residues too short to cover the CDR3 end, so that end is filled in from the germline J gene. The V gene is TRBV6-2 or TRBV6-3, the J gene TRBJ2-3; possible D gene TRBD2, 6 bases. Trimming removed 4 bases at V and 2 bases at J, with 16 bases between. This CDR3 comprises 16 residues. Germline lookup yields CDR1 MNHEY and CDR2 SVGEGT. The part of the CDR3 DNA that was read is TGTGCCAGCAGTTCCCCCAGGAGGGGCAACACAGATACG. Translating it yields CASSSPRRGNTDT. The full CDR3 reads CASSSPRRGNTDTQYF.

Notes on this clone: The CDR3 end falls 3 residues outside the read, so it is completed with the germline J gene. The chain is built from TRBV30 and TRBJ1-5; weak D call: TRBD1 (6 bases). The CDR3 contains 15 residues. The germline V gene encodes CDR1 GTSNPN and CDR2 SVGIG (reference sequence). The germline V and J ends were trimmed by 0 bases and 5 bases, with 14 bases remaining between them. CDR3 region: CAWSVQGRRDQPQHF. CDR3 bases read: TGTGCCTGGAGTGTACAGGGACGAAGGGATCAGCCC.

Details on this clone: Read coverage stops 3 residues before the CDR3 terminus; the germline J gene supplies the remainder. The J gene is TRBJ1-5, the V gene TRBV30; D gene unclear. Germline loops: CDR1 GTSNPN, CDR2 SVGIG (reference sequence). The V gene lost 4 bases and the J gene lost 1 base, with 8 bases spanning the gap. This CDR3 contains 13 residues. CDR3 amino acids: CAWNRASNQPQHF. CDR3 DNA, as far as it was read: TGTGCCTGGAATAGAGCCAGCAATCAGCCC.

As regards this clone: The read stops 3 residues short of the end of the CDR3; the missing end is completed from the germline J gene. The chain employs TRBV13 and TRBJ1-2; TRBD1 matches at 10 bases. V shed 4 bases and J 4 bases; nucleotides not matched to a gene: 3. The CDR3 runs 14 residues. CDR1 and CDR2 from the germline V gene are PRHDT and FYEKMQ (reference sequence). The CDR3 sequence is CASSSGQGGYGYTF. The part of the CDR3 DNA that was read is TGTGCCAGCAGCTCTGGACAGGGGGGCTATGGC.

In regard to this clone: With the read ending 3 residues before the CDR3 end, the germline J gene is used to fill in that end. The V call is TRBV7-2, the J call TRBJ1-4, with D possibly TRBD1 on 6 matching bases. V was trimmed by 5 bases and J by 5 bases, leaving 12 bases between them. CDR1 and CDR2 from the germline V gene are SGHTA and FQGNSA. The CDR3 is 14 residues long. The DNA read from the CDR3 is TGTGCCAGCAGCCCTTTTCAGGGGAATGAAAAA. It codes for CASSPFQGNEK. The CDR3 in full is CASSPFQGNEKLFF. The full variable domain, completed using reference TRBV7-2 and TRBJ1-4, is GAGVSQSPSNKVTEKGKDVELRCDPISGHTALYWYRQSLGQGLEFLIYFQGNSAPDKSGLPSDRFSAERTGGSVSTLTIQRTQQEDSAVYLCASSPFQGNEKLFFGSGTQLSVL.

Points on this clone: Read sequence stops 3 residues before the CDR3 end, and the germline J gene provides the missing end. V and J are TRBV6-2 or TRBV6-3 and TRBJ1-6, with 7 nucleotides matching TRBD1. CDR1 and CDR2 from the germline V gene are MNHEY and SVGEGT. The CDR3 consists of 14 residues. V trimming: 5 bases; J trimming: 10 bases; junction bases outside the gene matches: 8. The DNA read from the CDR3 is TGTGCCAGCAGTGCCGGACAGGAGGGGTCACCC. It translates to CASSAGQEGSP. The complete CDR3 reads CASSAGQEGSPLHF.

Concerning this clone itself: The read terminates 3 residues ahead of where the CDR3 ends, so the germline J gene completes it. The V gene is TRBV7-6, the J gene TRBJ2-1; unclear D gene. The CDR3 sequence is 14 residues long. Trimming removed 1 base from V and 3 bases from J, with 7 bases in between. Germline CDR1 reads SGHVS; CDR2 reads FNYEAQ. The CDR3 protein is CASSLEGFYNEQFF. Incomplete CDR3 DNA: TGTGCCAGCAGCTTAGAGGGTTTCTACAATGAG.

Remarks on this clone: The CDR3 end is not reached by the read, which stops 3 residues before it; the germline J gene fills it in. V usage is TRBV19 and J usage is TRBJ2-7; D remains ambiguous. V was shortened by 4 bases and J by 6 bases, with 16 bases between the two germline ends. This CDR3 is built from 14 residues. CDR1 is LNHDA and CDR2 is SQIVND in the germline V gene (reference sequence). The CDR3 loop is CASSRAAEWVEQYF. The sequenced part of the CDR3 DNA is TGTGCCAGTAGTAGGGCCGCTGAGTGGGTCGAG.

The CDR3 sequence: CASSPQPGGNEQFF. The sequenced part of the CDR3 DNA is TGTGCCAGCAGCCCTCAGCCCGGGGGGAATGAG. The chain employs TRBV7-3 and TRBJ2-1, with 7 bases fitting TRBD2. The read ends 3 residues shy of where the CDR3 ends; the end is completed using the germline J gene. Trimming at V came to 5 bases and at J to 7 bases, leaving 8 bases not matched to a gene. Per germline, CDR1 SGHTA and CDR2 FQGTGA. This CDR3 is 14 amino acids long.